Following are 15 T cell receptor beta chains from one sample sequenced in a study of T and B cells in COVID-19 patients. From blood, roughly 220-550 ng of genomic DNA served as TRB template. Multiplex PCR with BIOMED2 TRB-A/B primer pools amplified TRB rearrangements. TCRdb passed the multiplex PCR reads through MiXCR, listing each CDR3 protein once. The sample holds a few thousand distinct CDR3 sequences, roughly a quarter seen once. The sequenced sample was blood. The source of these receptors is a human donor with active COVID-19.

V is TRBV6-6 and J is TRBJ2-7; 9 bases map to TRBD2. This CDR3 has 16 amino acids. In germline, CDR1 is MNHNY, CDR2 SVGAGI (reference sequence). Trimming at V came to 7 bases and at J to 0 bases, leaving 10 bases not matched to a gene. CDR3 DNA: TGTGCCAGCACAAAAACCGTAGCGGGGGACTCCTACGAGCAGTACTTC. Its translation: CASTKTVAGDSYEQYF.

By sample share, this clonotype is medium-sized. V and J are TRBV18 and TRBJ2-1, with D unclear. Germline CDR1 and CDR2: KGHSH and LQKENI. Trimming took 4 bases from V and 9 from J, leaving 13 bases between them. The CDR3 is 13 residues long. The DNA of the CDR3 is TGTGCCAGCTCACAACGGCTCGGTATTGAGCAGTTCTTC. It codes for CASSQRLGIEQFF.

The gene calls are TRBV2 and TRBJ2-1; D is undetermined. The germline gives CDR1 SNHLY, CDR2 FYNNEI. The length of the CDR3 is 14 residues. V lost 6 bases and J lost 0, with 9 bases in between. The CDR3 DNA follows: TGTGCCAGCAGAGAAAGAAGCTCCTACAATGAGCAGTTCTTC. Translating gives CASRERSSYNEQFF.

The chain employs TRBV20-1 and TRBJ1-1; D ambiguous. In germline, CDR1 is DFQATT, CDR2 SNEGSKA (reference sequence). V was trimmed by 2 bases and J by 0 bases, leaving 13 bases between them. The CDR3 has 15 residues. In DNA form, the CDR3 reads TGCAGTGCTAGAAAATTCGTTGAGATGAACACTGAAGCTTTCTTT. Translating gives CSARKFVEMNTEAFF.

This clonotype ranks as medium-sized. The genes are TRBV5-4 and TRBJ2-7, with D possibly being TRBD2 (5 bases). The germline V and J ends were trimmed by 1 base and 5 bases, with 10 bases remaining between them. The CDR3 totals 13 residues. Per the germline V gene, CDR1 is SGHNT and CDR2 is YYREEE (reference sequence). CDR3 bases: TGTGCCAGCAGCTTGCCGGAGGTAGACGAGCAGTACTTC. Amino acids: CASSLPEVDEQYF.

By its share, this clonotype is medium-sized. V usage is TRBV6-5 and J usage is TRBJ1-6, with D unclear. V lost 5 bases and J 7 bases, leaving 12 bases between the germline ends. This CDR3 comprises 14 residues. Germline loops: CDR1 MNHEY, CDR2 SVGAGI. The CDR3 loop reads CASSPASGNSPLHF. CDR3 nucleotide sequence: TGTGCCAGCAGTCCTGCTAGCGGGAATTCACCCCTCCACTTT.

This clonotype was seen a handful of times. The chain links TRBV5-4 to TRBJ2-3; TRBD2 agrees at 10 bases. The length of the CDR3 is 16 residues. Germline V gene sequence: CDR1 SGHNT, CDR2 YYREEE (reference sequence). V lost 2 bases, J lost 6 bases, and 9 bases stayed unmatched. CDR3 nucleotides: TGTGCCAGCAGCTTCCCAGCGGGGGGGCCCCTGGATACGCAGTATTTT. It codes for CASSFPAGGPLDTQYF.

This clonotype is termed large. The chain carries TRBV29-1 and TRBJ2-7; the D is unclear. Germline CDR1 reads SQVTM; CDR2 reads ANQGSEA. CDR3 length equals 11 residues. The V end was cut by 6 bases, the J end by 3 bases, with 9 bases between. CDR3 protein: CSVGQDYEQYF. The CDR3 nucleotides are TGCAGCGTAGGCCAAGACTACGAGCAGTACTTC.

This clonotype was detected many times. V gene TRBV12-3 or TRBV12-4 combines with J gene TRBJ1-6; no definite D call. Trimming pared 8 bases from V and 0 bases from J, leaving 11 bases between. The CDR3 consists of 15 residues. The CDR3 reads CASRFGSSYNSPLHF. The DNA of the CDR3 is TGTGCCAGCCGCTTCGGGAGCTCCTATAATTCACCCCTCCACTTT.

CDR3 DNA: TGCAGCGTTGAGGCGGTGGGTGATCTAAGCGAGCAGTACTTC. Amino acid sequence: CSVEAVGDLSEQYF. The rearrangement uses TRBV29-1 and TRBJ2-7; D gene ambiguous. Germline-derived CDR1 and CDR2 are SQVTM and ANQGSEA. CDR3 length: 14 amino acids. V dropped 3 bases and J dropped 6 bases, with 18 bases sitting between them.

This chain connects TRBV12-3 or TRBV12-4 to TRBJ2-1, with 7 bases identical to TRBD2. The ends lost 6 bases at V and 1 base at J; junction bases unmatched: 9. The CDR3 is 16 residues long. The CDR3 protein is CASRGGYGGSYNEQFF. DNA of the CDR3: TGTGCCAGCAGGGGGGGGTACGGGGGATCCTACAATGAGCAGTTCTTC.

By proportion, this clonotype is large. This sequence joins TRBV27 and TRBJ2-7, with D perhaps TRBD1 (6 bases). Germline CDR1 reads MNHEY; CDR2 reads SMNVEV (reference sequence). Trimming removed 6 bases at V and 2 bases at J, with 17 bases between. This CDR3 has 15 amino acids. CDR3 sequence (DNA): TGTGCCAGCAGCAGCGGACAGCGCTTTCCCTACGAGCAGTACTTC. Translation: CASSSGQRFPYEQYF.

The chain joins TRBV6-5 to TRBJ2-2, with D tentatively TRBD1 (5 bases). Germline CDR1 reads MNHEY; CDR2 reads SVGAGI. V lost 6 bases, J lost 1 base, and 12 bases lay in between. The CDR3 consists of 15 residues. CDR3 DNA sequence: TGTGCCAGCAGCGAGAACACAGGGAACACCGGGGAGCTGTTTTTT. As protein: CASSENTGNTGELFF.

This clonotype was detected a few times. The genes are TRBV24-1 and TRBJ2-1; the D gene could be TRBD1 or TRBD2 (5 bases each). The V and J ends lost 2 bases and 0 bases respectively, with 13 bases between them. The CDR3 extends over 17 amino acids. The germline V gene has CDR1 KGHDR and CDR2 SFDVKD. CDR3 in DNA: TGTGCCACCAGTGATTCCCGGGACCCAGGCTCCTACAATGAGCAGTTCTTC. Residues: CATSDSRDPGSYNEQFF.

Sample share makes this clonotype medium-sized. The CDR3 region is CSVGAENQPQHF. DNA of the CDR3: TGCAGCGTTGGTGCCGAGAATCAGCCCCAGCATTTT. This chain connects TRBV29-1 to TRBJ1-5, with no clear D. Trimming took 4 bases from V and 4 from J, leaving 8 bases between them. The CDR3 is 12 amino acids. In germline, CDR1 is SQVTM, CDR2 ANQGSEA. Combining the CDR3 with reference TRBV29-1 and TRBJ1-5 gives the whole variable domain SAVISQKPSRDICQRGTSLTIQCQVDSQVTMMFWYRQQPGQSLTLIATANQGSEATYESGFVIDKFPISRPNLTFSTLTVSNMSPEDSSIYLCSVGAENQPQHFGDGTRLSIL.